These T cell receptor beta chains were read from a single sample in a study of T cells in Graves' hyperthyroidism and ophthalmopathy. From the multiplex PCR reads, TCRdb called clonotypes with MiXCR, one entry per CDR3 protein. The repertoire consists of over 650,000 distinct CDR3 sequences, with roughly 45% occurring once and the leading ten covering about 7%. The sequenced material came from peripheral blood or thyroid tissue (not recorded which). These receptors were obtained from an adult man with Graves' disease, either hyperthyroidism or ophthalmopathy (not recorded which). CDR3s include the opening cysteine and the closing phenylalanine or tryptophan. D genes are given only for firm matches. Not every row has a clone size; where given, it reads once, few, many or a size class.

19 | few | TRBJ2-7 | TRBD2 | TRBV7-9 | TGTGCCAGCAGCTTAGGGGTTTACGGGACTACACACGACCTGTTGGAGCAGTACTTC | CASSLGVYGTTHDLLEQYF
16 | NA | TRBJ2-5 | TRBD1 | TRBV24-1 | TGTGCCACCAGTGTCCTACCGGGACAGGGAAAAGAGACCCAGTACTTC | CATSVLPGQGKETQYF
13 | few | TRBJ2-7 | NA | TRBV29-1 | TGCAGCGCCAAACAGGGAAGAGATTACGAGCAGTACTTC | CSAKQGRDYEQYF
16 | NA | TRBJ1-6 | TRBD1 | TRBV25-1 | TGTGCCAGATGGTCCCGGGACAGGGATAGTCATTCACCCCTCCACTTT | CARWSRDRDSHSPLHF
14 | few | TRBJ2-7 | TRBD1 | TRBV25-1 | TGTGCCAGCAGTGCCTGGACAGGGATTTACGAGCAGTACTTC | CASSAWTGIYEQYF
16 | NA | TRBJ1-5 | NA | TRBV11-2 | TGTGCCAGCAGCCTAACGGGCCCCACGCGCAATCAGCCCCAGCATTTT | CASSLTGPTRNQPQHF
15 | NA | TRBJ2-7 | NA | TRBV5-1 | TGCGCCGGCAGCCTGATGAGGGGACTCTACTACGAGCAGTACTTC | CAGSLMRGLYYEQYF
13 | few | TRBJ1-2 | TRBD1 | TRBV19 | TGTGCCAGTAGTATAGGAGACAGGGATGGCTACACCTTC | CASSIGDRDGYTF
12 | few | TRBJ1-1 | TRBD1 | TRBV20-1 | TGCAGTGCGAGGACAGGCTCGGGTGAAGCTTTCTTT | CSARTGSGEAFF
17 | NA | TRBJ2-7 | TRBD1 | TRBV28 | TGTGCCAGCAGTTCCGCCCTCAACAGGGGAGACGTGTATGAGCAGTACTTC | CASSSALNRGDVYEQYF
11 | many | TRBJ2-5 | TRBD1 | TRBV29-1 | TGCAGCCACAGGGGGCCGGAGACCCAGTACTTC | CSHRGPETQYF
13 | NA | TRBJ1-1 | NA | TRBV29-1 | TGCAGCGTTGAAGAGGGGGCGCAGACTGAAGCTTTCTTT | CSVEEGAQTEAFF
18 | NA | TRBJ1-1 | NA | TRBV7-2 | TGTGCCAGCAGCCACTTCGGAATAGCGGGGGGGCTGAACACTGAAGCTTTCTTT | CASSHFGIAGGLNTEAFF
18 | NA | TRBJ1-2 | TRBD1 | TRBV7-2 | TGTGCCAGCAGCTTAAGTCCGGCGACAGGGGCCGGTAACTATGGCTACACCTTC | CASSLSPATGAGNYGYTF
15 | many | TRBJ1-1 | NA | TRBV7-8 | TGTGCCAGCAGCTTAGGTGACAGGATGAACACTGAAGCTTTCTTT | CASSLGDRMNTEAFF
14 | NA | TRBJ2-7 | NA | TRBV29-1 | TGCAGCGCTGTGCCTACCAGAACCCCCCACAAGCAGTACTTC | CSAVPTRTPHKQYF
13 | many | TRBJ2-5 | TRBD1 | TRBV2 | TGTGCCAGCAACAGGGGGGCGCAAGAGACCCAGTACTTC | CASNRGAQETQYF
12 | NA | TRBJ1-5 | TRBD1 | TRBV5-1 | TGCGCCAGCAGCCCGGCCGGGACAGCCGAGCATTTT | CASSPAGTAEHF
15 | NA | TRBJ2-3 | TRBD1 | TRBV7-8 | TGTGCCAGCAGCGGTTGGACAGGAGGCACAGATACGCAGTATTTT | CASSGWTGGTDTQYF
11 | once | TRBJ2-5 | TRBD2 | TRBV7-2 | TGTGCCAGCAGTCACACTAGCGGGGGGGCCTTC | CASSHTSGGAF
15 | NA | TRBJ2-7 | NA | TRBV6-6 | TGTGCCAGCAGTTCCCGGGGTAGCGGCTCCTACGAGCAGTACTTC | CASSSRGSGSYEQYF
16 | once | TRBJ1-2 | NA | TRBV27 | TGTGCCAGCGCTACGTTGGCTGGGGGGGGGAACTATGGCTACACCTTC | CASATLAGGGNYGYTF
14 | few | TRBJ1-5 | NA | TRBV24-1 | TGTGCCACCAGTGAGGGAACGGCTAATCAGCCCCAGCATTTT | CATSEGTANQPQHF
13 | few | TRBJ1-1 | NA | TRBV19 | TGTGCCAGTAAGGAGGTGTTGAACACTGAAGCTTTCTTT | CASKEVLNTEAFF
16 | many | TRBJ1-1 | NA | TRBV7-2 | TGTGCCAGCAGCTTATTGGCTGGCAGGGGAAGCACTGAAGCTTTCTTT | CASSLLAGRGSTEAFF
14 | few | TRBJ2-7 | NA | TRBV5-1 | TGCGCCAGCAGCTTGGAGTTAGATCCCTACGAGCAGTACTTC | CASSLELDPYEQYF
16 | once | TRBJ1-5 | TRBD1 | TRBV14 | TGTGCCAGCAGCCCCTACGGACAGGGGAACAATCAGCCCCAGCATTTT | CASSPYGQGNNQPQHF
12 | many | TRBJ1-2 | TRBD1 | TRBV2 | TGTGCCAGCAGCCAGGACAGGGGCGGCTACACCTTC | CASSQDRGGYTF
15 | many | TRBJ1-2 | NA | TRBV7-2 | TGTGCCAGCAGCTTAGAGTTCGGATCTAACTATGGCTACACCTTC | CASSLEFGSNYGYTF
16 | NA | TRBJ2-2 | TRBD1 | TRBV2 | TGTGCCAGCAGCTTAGAGGGGGCGCACCACACCGGGGAGCTGTTTTTT | CASSLEGAHHTGELFF
13 | NA | TRBJ1-3 | NA | TRBV7-8 | TGTGCCAGGGCAGACCGCTCTGGAAACACCATATATTTT | CARADRSGNTIYF
12 | many | TRBJ2-7 | NA | TRBV6-6 | TGTGCCAGCAGTTCCCGTGGCTACGAGCAGTACTTC | CASSSRGYEQYF
14 | NA | TRBJ1-5 | NA | TRBV6-1 | TGTGTCAGCAGTGCAACGGACAGACTTCAGCCCCAGCATTTT | CVSSATDRLQPQHF
18 | NA | TRBJ1-5 | TRBD1 | TRBV6-6 | TGTGCCAGCAGTTCCGGGACAGGGAAAGGGGCTAGCAATCAGCCCCAGCATTTT | CASSSGTGKGASNQPQHF
15 | many | TRBJ1-2 | NA | TRBV29-1 | TGCAGCGTTGCGGGCGGGGACGAAGGGAACTATGGCTACACCTTC | CSVAGGDEGNYGYTF
14 | few | TRBJ1-5 | NA | TRBV19 | TGTGCCAGTAGTATGCAGGTTAGCAATCAGCCCCAGCATTTT | CASSMQVSNQPQHF
13 | few | TRBJ2-7 | NA | TRBV6-1 | TGTGCCAGCAGGACGATCGAGGCGTCCGAGCAGTACTTC | CASRTIEASEQYF
16 | few | TRBJ1-5 | NA | TRBV7-9 | TGTGCCAGCAGCCAAGTCAGCGGCGCTAGCAATCAGCCCCAGCATTTT | CASSQVSGASNQPQHF
13 | medium-sized | TRBJ2-7 | NA | TRBV20-1 | TGCAGTGCTAGGGACAGGAGGGACCACGAGCAGTACTTC | CSARDRRDHEQYF
13 | many | TRBJ1-1 | NA | TRBV7-9 | TGTGCCAGCAGCTTGGCAGGGACCACTGAAGCTTTCTTT | CASSLAGTTEAFF
13 | NA | TRBJ1-2 | NA | TRBV12-5 | TGTGCTAGTGGTTTGGACAGGACTTATGGCTACACCTTC | CASGLDRTYGYTF
11 | NA | TRBJ1-1 | NA | TRBV12-5 | TGTGCTAGTGGCCGGTACACTGAAGCTTTCTTT | CASGRYTEAFF
16 | few | TRBJ2-2 | TRBD2 | TRBV7-6 | TGTGCCAGCAGCTTACGGAATAGCGGGCTGTCCGGGGAGCTGTTTTTT | CASSLRNSGLSGELFF
13 | many | TRBJ1-2 | NA | TRBV29-1 | TGCAGCGTTGAAGATGCAGCAAACTATGGCTACACCTTC | CSVEDAANYGYTF
12 | NA | TRBJ1-1 | NA | TRBV7-9 | TGTGCCTCCGTCAGGGGCAACACTGAAGCTTTCTTT | CASVRGNTEAFF
14 | NA | TRBJ2-3 | NA | TRBV24-1 | TGTGCCACCAGGGGGCTCGAGATCTCAGATACGCAGTATTTT | CATRGLEISDTQYF
13 | NA | TRBJ2-7 | TRBD2 | TRBV7-6 | TGTGCCAGCAGCTTATATGGGGGGGTGGAGCAGTACTTC | CASSLYGGVEQYF
15 | NA | TRBJ1-5 | NA | TRBV5-5 | TGTGCCAGCAGTTACTCGCTTGCACAGATTCAGCCCCAGCATTTT | CASSYSLAQIQPQHF
15 | NA | TRBJ1-3 | NA | TRBV25-1 | TGTGCCAGCAGTGGGCAGGCTAACTCTGGAAACACCATATATTTT | CASSGQANSGNTIYF
13 | many | TRBJ1-3 | NA | TRBV7-8 | TGTGCCAGCAAGAGTAACTCTGGAAACACCATATATTTT | CASKSNSGNTIYF